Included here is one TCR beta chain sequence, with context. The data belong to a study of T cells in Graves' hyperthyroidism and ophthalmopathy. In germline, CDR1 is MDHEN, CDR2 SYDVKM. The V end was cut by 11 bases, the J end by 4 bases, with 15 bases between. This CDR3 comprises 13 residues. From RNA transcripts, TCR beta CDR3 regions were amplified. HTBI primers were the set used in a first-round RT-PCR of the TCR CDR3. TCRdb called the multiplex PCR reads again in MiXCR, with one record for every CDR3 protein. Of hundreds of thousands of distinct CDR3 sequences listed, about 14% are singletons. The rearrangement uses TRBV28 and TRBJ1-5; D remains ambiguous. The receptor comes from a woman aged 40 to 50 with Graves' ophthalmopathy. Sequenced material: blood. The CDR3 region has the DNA TGTGCCCTGGGCTATTTTGGGAATCAGCCCCAGCATTTT. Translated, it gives CALGYFGNQPQHF.